A single sample is the source of the 30 T cell receptor beta chains below, sequenced in a study of blood T cells in healthy people across ages. Next came a second PCR, run for roughly 7 to 12 cycles, which used a sample-barcoded 5' primer along with a J-beta primer mix. TCRdb reanalysed the 5' RACE reads using MiXCR and keeps one entry per CDR3 protein. Here the sample spans approximately 1,000,000 distinct CDR3 sequences, under 40% being singletons. What was sequenced was blood. The receptors come from a man between 18 and 29 years old in good health.

The chain joins TRBV6-5 to TRBJ1-1; weak D call: TRBD1 (5 bases). CDR1 and CDR2 (germline): MNHEY, SVGAGI. CDR3 length equals 16 residues. V dropped 0 bases and J dropped 1 base, with 12 bases sitting between them. CDR3 protein: CASSYSSRGSNTEAFF. CDR3 DNA: TGTGCCAGCAGTTACTCGTCTCGGGGGTCGAACACTGAAGCTTTCTTT.

In this sample, this clonotype turned up a few times. The chain is built from TRBV11-2 and TRBJ1-2; possible D gene TRBD1, 5 bases. V gave up 7 bases and J gave up 3 bases, with 15 bases separating them. The CDR3 sequence is 14 residues long. Germline CDR1 is SGHAT and CDR2 is FQNNGV. The CDR3 bases are TGTGCCAGCACGGCTGTCTGGGGCGACTATGGCTACACCTTC. Its translation is CASTAVWGDYGYTF.

The chain combines TRBV28 with TRBJ1-1; 8 nucleotides agree with TRBD1. Germline loops: CDR1 MDHEN, CDR2 SYDVKM. V was clipped by 5 bases and J by 4 bases; unmatched bases: 3. The CDR3 contains 13 residues. CDR3: CASSIGQGTEAFF. In DNA form, the CDR3 reads TGTGCCAGCAGTATAGGACAGGGCACTGAAGCTTTCTTT.

The chain combines TRBV10-3 with TRBJ1-1, with a weak D call TRBD1 (6 bases). Germline V gene sequence: CDR1 ENHRY, CDR2 SYGVKD. The ends were cut back, 4 bases at V and 0 bases at J, with 18 bases in the middle. The CDR3 loop spans 17 amino acids. The CDR3 sequence is CAISAEQGSGLNTEAFF. DNA for the CDR3: TGTGCCATCAGTGCGGAGCAGGGGTCGGGGTTGAACACTGAAGCTTTCTTT.

This clonotype was found a few times. The chain recombines TRBV6-2 or TRBV6-3 with TRBJ1-2; no definite D call. V was shortened by 7 bases and J by 2 bases, with 14 bases between the two germline ends. The germline gives CDR1 MNHEY, CDR2 SVGEGT. The CDR3 consists of 14 residues. CDR3 coding DNA: TGTGCCAGCACGACCCCCAGGTCCAACTATGGCTACACCTTC. It codes for CASTTPRSNYGYTF.

This clonotype was picked up a small number of times. V and J are TRBV29-1 and TRBJ2-1; 15 bases agree with TRBD2. The V segment lost 7 bases and the J segment 2 bases; nucleotides outside the gene matches: 6. The CDR3 length is 16 residues. CDR1 and CDR2 from the germline V gene are SQVTM and ANQGSEA. The CDR3 sequence is CSDRTSGGEPYNEQFF. CDR3 sequence (DNA): TGCAGCGACCGGACTAGCGGGGGGGAACCCTACAATGAGCAGTTCTTC.

This clonotype was detected ten times or more. The gene calls are TRBV25-1 and TRBJ2-3; TRBD1 matches at 9 bases. The CDR3 runs 16 residues. Germline V gene data show CDR1 as MGHDK and CDR2 as SYGVNS. The V segment lost 4 bases and the J segment 2 bases; nucleotides outside the gene matches: 7. Here the CDR3 DNA reads TGTGCCAGCAGTGCATCCGGGACAGGGTCCACAGATACGCAGTATTTT. Translated: CASSASGTGSTDTQYF. The whole variable domain, filled in from reference TRBV25-1 and TRBJ2-3, reads EADIYQTPRYLVIGTGKKITLECSQTMGHDKMYWYQQDPGMELHLIHYSYGVNSTEKGDLSSESTVSRIRTEHFPLTLESARPSHTSQYLCASSASGTGSTDTQYFGPGTRLTVL.

V and J are TRBV5-1 and TRBJ1-1; D unresolved. This CDR3 region has 16 residues. V shed 0 bases and J shed 1 base, with 13 bases lying between them. CDR1 and CDR2 (germline): SGHRS, YFSETQ. The DNA for the CDR3 is TGCGCCAGCAGCTTGGGCCCCGCGGCGGCGAACACTGAAGCTTTCTTT. Translating gives CASSLGPAAANTEAFF.

This clonotype turned up a few times. The V call is TRBV5-1, the J call TRBJ2-3, with 7 positions matching TRBD1. The germline V gene encodes CDR1 SGHRS and CDR2 YFSETQ. J gave up 0 bases and V 4 bases, and 8 bases lay outside the gene matches. The CDR3 extends over 16 amino acids. In DNA form, the CDR3 reads TGCGCCAGCAGCACTGGACAGGCGCCTAGCACAGATACGCAGTATTTT. Translation: CASSTGQAPSTDTQYF.

The V call is TRBV2, the J call TRBJ1-2, with D unresolved. Germline V gene lookup returns CDR1 SNHLY and CDR2 FYNNEI. V gave up 0 bases and J gave up 8 bases, with 13 bases separating them. The CDR3 is made up of 14 amino acids. CDR3 region: CASSEAAALRGYTF. The CDR3 DNA reads TGTGCCAGCAGTGAAGCGGCGGCCCTTCGAGGCTACACCTTC.

Here the CDR3 DNA reads TGTGCCAGCAGTTTACAGGGGGGTCTCTATGGCTACACCTTC. Amino acids: CASSLQGGLYGYTF. The chain joins TRBV6-5 to TRBJ1-2; 8 bases line up with TRBD1. Germline V gene sequence: CDR1 MNHEY, CDR2 SVGAGI. The CDR3 is 14 residues long. The V gene end was trimmed by 4 bases and the J gene end by 4 bases; junction bases not matched to a gene: 5.

This clonotype has just a few counts. The chain has TRBV28 and TRBJ1-1, with D hard to call. Trimming took off 5 bases at V and 8 bases at J, with 15 bases between the two ends. The CDR3 spans 13 residues. Per germline, CDR1 MDHEN and CDR2 SYDVKM. The CDR3 loop is CASSVGTGEEAFF. DNA for the CDR3: TGTGCCAGCAGTGTGGGAACCGGGGAAGAAGCTTTCTTT.

This clonotype has more than one count but fewer than ten. The gene calls are TRBV10-3 and TRBJ2-1, with D possibly matching TRBD1 (6 bases). V lost 3 bases, J lost 9 bases, and 21 bases lay in between. In germline, CDR1 is ENHRY, CDR2 SYGVKD. The CDR3 is 16 amino acids. The CDR3 DNA reads TGTGCCATCAGTGATCGAGGACAGCAGGAAGGAGTTGAGCAGTTCTTC. This codes for CAISDRGQQEGVEQFF.

This clonotype was recorded only once. This rearrangement joins TRBV20-1 to TRBJ1-6; D perhaps matches TRBD1 (5 bases). This CDR3 region has 15 residues. The germline CDR1 and CDR2 sequences are DFQATT and SNEGSKA (reference sequence). Between the trimmed V and J ends, which lost 5 bases and 1 base, there was a span of 12 bases. The CDR3 bases are TGCAGTGCTGTGGGACCGGGTTCCTATAATTCACCCCTCCACTTT. Translation gives CSAVGPGSYNSPLHF.

This clonotype was seen many times. The chain uses TRBV4-3 and TRBJ1-2; D is unresolved. Trimming took off 0 bases at V and 5 bases at J, with 7 bases between the two ends. The CDR3 is 13 amino acids. In germline, CDR1 is LGHNA, CDR2 YSLEER. CDR3 loop: CASSQETAYGYTF. CDR3 nucleotide sequence: TGCGCCAGCAGCCAAGAAACAGCTTATGGCTACACCTTC.

V gene TRBV4-1 combines with J gene TRBJ1-2; D is ambiguous. The germline V and J ends were trimmed by 1 base and 2 bases, with 17 bases remaining between them. The germline gives CDR1 MGHRA, CDR2 YSYEKL. There are 17 residues in the CDR3. CDR3 residues: CASSQGNGPWRNYGYTF. The CDR3 bases are TGCGCCAGCAGCCAAGGCAATGGGCCTTGGCGGAACTATGGCTACACCTTC.

A remark on this clonotype: Relative to the germline gene, one junction end is altered; a read error may explain this. CDR3 sequence (DNA): TGTGCCAGCAGCTTAGTTTGGGGACCCTATGGCTCCACCTTC. It specifies CASSLVWGPYGSTF. V is TRBV7-2 and J is TRBJ1-2; a weak D match, TRBD1 (5 bases). The CDR3 sequence is 14 residues long. Per the germline V gene, CDR1 is SGHTA and CDR2 is FQGNSA.

The V gene is TRBV5-1, the J gene TRBJ1-1; 7 bases agree with TRBD1. CDR1 and CDR2 from the germline V gene are SGHRS and YFSETQ. The J segment lost 2 bases and the V segment lost 4 bases, leaving 8 bases of the junction unmatched. The CDR3 contains 15 residues. CDR3 in amino acids: CASSPGGTDNTEAFF. The CDR3 DNA reads as TGCGCCAGCAGCCCGGGGGGGACAGACAACACTGAAGCTTTCTTT. The full variable domain, completed using reference TRBV5-1 and TRBJ1-1, is KAGVTQTPRYLIKTRGQQVTLSCSPISGHRSVSWYQQTPGQGLQFLFEYFSETQRNKGNFPGRFSGRQFSNSRSEMNVSTLELGDSALYLCASSPGGTDNTEAFFGQGTRLTVV.

This clonotype turned up a few times. The chain joins TRBV7-8 to TRBJ1-5; D not resolved. V was trimmed by 3 bases and J by 5 bases, leaving 14 bases between them. CDR1 is SGHVS, CDR2 FQNEAQ, per germline. The CDR3 sequence is 15 residues long. CDR3 region: CASSFRSGFDQPQHF. The CDR3 DNA is TGTGCCAGCAGCTTTCGTTCGGGGTTCGATCAGCCCCAGCATTTT.

This clonotype was picked up a small number of times. This chain links TRBV12-3 or TRBV12-4 with TRBJ2-1; 11 nucleotides match TRBD2. The CDR3 is 14 amino acids. V was pared by 11 bases and J by 8 bases, with 11 bases of the junction left unmatched. In nucleotides, the CDR3 is TGTGCCTCCCACATAGCGGGGGGGGTCGATGAGCAGTTCTTC. Translation gives CASHIAGGVDEQFF.

The chain couples TRBV4-3 to TRBJ2-2; TRBD1 is a possible D gene (5 bases). Trimming took off 3 bases at V and 3 bases at J, with 14 bases between the two ends. The CDR3 has 16 residues. Germline CDR1 LGHNA, CDR2 YSLEER. CDR3 sequence (DNA): TGCGCCAGCAGCCACCTTGGGGTCAGGGACACCGGGGAGCTGTTTTTT. This sequence encodes CASSHLGVRDTGELFF.

This chain connects TRBV4-3 to TRBJ2-1, with 10 bases lining up with TRBD2. Germline V gene lookup returns CDR1 LGHNA and CDR2 YSLEER. There are 16 residues in the CDR3. V dropped 1 base and J dropped 3; count of bases not matched to a gene: 3. The CDR3 sequence: CASSQGGLANYNEQFF. CDR3 bases: TGCGCCAGCAGCCAAGGGGGACTAGCGAACTACAATGAGCAGTTCTTC.

This clonotype was found once. This chain joins TRBV30 and TRBJ2-1, with a possible D match to TRBD1 (6 bases). The tail of the sequence fits TRBJ2-7 better, so the J call may be wrong. The germline CDR1 and CDR2 sequences are GTSNPN and SVGIG (reference sequence). The CDR3 has 14 residues. CDR3 amino acids: CAWSVKRQADEQYF. DNA for the CDR3: TGTGCCTGGAGTGTAAAAAGACAGGCGGATGAGCAGTACTTC.

Written as DNA, the CDR3 is TGTGCCAGCAGTTACTCTTGGGGTACCGAGCAGTACTTC. Amino acids: CASSYSWGTEQYF. The rearrangement links TRBV6-5 to TRBJ2-7; no firm D call. V was cut by 0 bases and J by 6 bases, with 9 bases left in between. The germline gives CDR1 MNHEY, CDR2 SVGAGI. There are 13 residues in the CDR3.

A few counts support this clonotype. The chain recombines TRBV4-2 with TRBJ2-5; weak D call: TRBD2 (6 bases). The CDR3 sequence is 17 residues long. Germline CDR1 reads LGHNA; CDR2 reads YNFKEQ. Trimming took 5 bases from V and 5 from J, leaving 24 bases between them. This CDR3 is CASSIGGGSATRETQYF. The CDR3 DNA follows: TGTGCCAGCAGCATCGGGGGTGGAAGCGCCACGCGGGAGACCCAGTACTTC.

This clonotype was counted a few times. V usage is TRBV24-1 and J usage is TRBJ1-1; TRBD1 aligns across 8 bases. V lost 2 bases, J lost 2 bases, and 3 bases stayed unmatched. The CDR3 runs to 15 residues. From germline, CDR1 is KGHDR and CDR2 SFDVKD. The CDR3 sequence is CATSDSGTGNTEAFF. CDR3 sequence (DNA): TGTGCCACCAGTGATTCGGGGACAGGTAACACTGAAGCTTTCTTT.

This clonotype has more than one count but fewer than ten. The rearrangement links TRBV7-2 to TRBJ1-4; D not resolved. The length of the CDR3 is 16 residues. V gave up 4 bases and J gave up 0 bases, with 12 bases separating them. Looked up from germline, CDR1 is SGHTA and CDR2 is FQGNSA. The CDR3 is CASSSSLVATNEKLFF. The CDR3 DNA reads TGTGCCAGCAGCTCATCATTGGTAGCAACTAATGAAAAACTGTTTTTT.

This sequence joins TRBV20-1 and TRBJ1-2; D is undetermined. CDR3 length equals 14 residues. Trimming stripped 6 bases from V and 7 bases from J, with 21 bases between. CDR1 is DFQATT, CDR2 SNEGSKA, per germline (reference sequence). This CDR3 reads CSAPRGLRHSGYTF. CDR3 nucleotide sequence: TGCAGTGCACCCCGAGGGCTACGTCACTCTGGCTACACCTTC.

DNA for the CDR3: TGTGCCAGCAGCTTAGTCGGGGGAAGACAGGGTGGATCTGTCCAGTACTTC. This translates into CASSLVGGRQGGSVQYF. J is TRBJ2-5 and V is TRBV7-2, with D possibly being TRBD1 (7 bases). This CDR3 is built from 17 residues. CDR1 is SGHTA, CDR2 FQGNSA, per germline. V shed 1 base and J shed 10 bases, with 25 bases lying between them.

The chain combines TRBV4-1 with TRBJ1-2; D might be TRBD1 (6 bases). The CDR3 consists of 14 residues. Trimming pared 2 bases from V and 6 bases from J, leaving 13 bases between. Germline-derived CDR1 and CDR2 are MGHRA and YSYEKL. The CDR3 DNA sequence: TGCGCCAGCAGCCAAAGTGGGGGGCGCGATGGCTACACCTTC. Its protein is CASSQSGGRDGYTF.